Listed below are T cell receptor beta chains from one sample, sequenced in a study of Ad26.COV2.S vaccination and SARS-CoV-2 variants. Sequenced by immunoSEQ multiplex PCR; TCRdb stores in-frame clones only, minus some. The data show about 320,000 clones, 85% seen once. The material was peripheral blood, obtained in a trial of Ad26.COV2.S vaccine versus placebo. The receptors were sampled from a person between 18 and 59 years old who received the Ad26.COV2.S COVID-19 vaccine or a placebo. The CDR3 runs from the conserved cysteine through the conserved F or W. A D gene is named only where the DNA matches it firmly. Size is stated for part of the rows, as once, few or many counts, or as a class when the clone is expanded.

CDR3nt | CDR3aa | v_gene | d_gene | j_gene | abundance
TGTGCCAGTAGCCGGCGCGGGGGCTACAATGAGCAGTTCTTC | CASSRRGGYNEQFF | TRBV19 | TRBD2 | TRBJ2-1 | -
TGTGCCAGCAGCTTAGAACAGTTGAACACTGAAGCTTTCTTT | CASSLEQLNTEAFF | TRBV7-9 | - | TRBJ1-1 | once
TGTGCCAGCAGGGGACAGGGAGCCTTC | CASRGQGAF | TRBV2 | TRBD1 | TRBJ1-2 | -
TGTGCCAGCAGCTTAGCCTCGGACAGGGGCTACACCTTC | CASSLASDRGYTF | TRBV11-2 | TRBD1 | TRBJ1-2 | few
TGTGCCAGCAGCCGGACCGACGGAAGGCCTGAAGCTTTCTTT | CASSRTDGRPEAFF | TRBV7-9 | - | TRBJ1-1 | few
TGTGCCAGCAGCTTAGATCATAGCGGGGCCCCCGGCGGGGAGCTGTTTTTT | CASSLDHSGAPGGELFF | TRBV7-8 | TRBD2 | TRBJ2-2 | once
TGTGCCAGCAGCTTGAGGACTAGCGGGGGGGCAGATACGCAGTATTTT | CASSLRTSGGADTQYF | TRBV7-2 | TRBD2 | TRBJ2-3 | -
TGTGCCAGCAGCATGACAGGGGGCGAGGGCGAGCAGTACTTC | CASSMTGGEGEQYF | TRBV5-4 | TRBD1 | TRBJ2-7 | -
TGTGCCAGCAGCCAAAGGACTAGTAGCGGGGGGCCCCCCCCAGATACGCAGTATTTT | CASSQRTSSGGPPPDTQYF | TRBV4-2 | TRBD2 | TRBJ2-3 | -
TGTGCCAGCAGTTTTTCCGGGGTCAGAGCTAACTATGGCTACACCTTC | CASSFSGVRANYGYTF | TRBV27 | - | TRBJ1-2 | -
TGTGCCAGCAGCGAAGGGGCACCAGCGTACATTCAGTACTTC | CASSEGAPAYIQYF | TRBV6-1 | - | TRBJ2-4 | -
TGTGCCAGTAGTCGGACAGGGGGGCCTCTCCAAGAGACCCAGTACTTC | CASSRTGGPLQETQYF | TRBV19 | TRBD1 | TRBJ2-5 | once
TGTGCCAGCAGCGACTATCGGGACACAGATACGCAGTATTTT | CASSDYRDTDTQYF | TRBV9 | - | TRBJ2-3 | -
TGTGCCAGCAGCTCGACAGGGCTTTCGGACATTCAGTACTTC | CASSSTGLSDIQYF | TRBV7-9 | TRBD1 | TRBJ2-4 | -
TGTGCCAGCAGCTTGAGGACAGGGGGCCCCGGGGAGCTGTTTTTT | CASSLRTGGPGELFF | TRBV5-4 | TRBD1 | TRBJ2-2 | -
TGTGCCAGCAGCGTAGGGGGTGACAATCAGCCCCAGCATTTT | CASSVGGDNQPQHF | TRBV9 | - | TRBJ1-5 | -
TGTGCCAGCAGTTACTCTGGCAGGGGGAGTTTCATGGACACTGAAGCTTTCTTT | CASSYSGRGSFMDTEAFF | TRBV6-2/TRBV6-3 | TRBD1 | TRBJ1-1 | -
TGCGCCAGCAGCCAAGAAGCAGGGGAGCAGTTCTTC | CASSQEAGEQFF | TRBV4-1 | - | TRBJ2-1 | once
TGCGCCAGCAGCTCCCAGGCCAATGAGCAGTTCTTC | CASSSQANEQFF | TRBV5-1 | - | TRBJ2-1 | -
TGTGCCAGCAGATCTGAGACAGGGGGTGTCACTGAAGCTTTCTTT | CASRSETGGVTEAFF | TRBV7-9 | TRBD1 | TRBJ1-1 | -
TGTGCCAGCAGCTTAGACCTTCACAATGAGCAGTTCTTC | CASSLDLHNEQFF | TRBV7-9 | - | TRBJ2-1 | -
TGTGCCAGCAGCCTGGGGACTAGCGGGCACCAAGAGACCCAGTACTTC | CASSLGTSGHQETQYF | TRBV11-3 | TRBD2 | TRBJ2-5 | -
TGTGCCAGCAGCCCCGTCAGGGGGGACAATGAGCAGTTCTTC | CASSPVRGDNEQFF | TRBV7-3 | - | TRBJ2-1 | -
TGTGCCAGCAGAGTCGGGACTAGCGGGGGGCTTAGCTCCTACGAGCAGTACTTC | CASRVGTSGGLSSYEQYF | TRBV28 | TRBD2 | TRBJ2-7 | -
TGTGCCAGCAGTGAAAAAGCTGATAACACCGGGGAGCTGTTTTTT | CASSEKADNTGELFF | TRBV6-1 | - | TRBJ2-2 | -
TGTGCCAGCAGCTCTTTAGACAGGGGTGTTTTCTATGAGCAGTTCTTC | CASSSLDRGVFYEQFF | TRBV7-8 | TRBD1 | TRBJ2-1 | -
TGTGCCAGCAGCGTCCGGGACAAAAACACCGGGGAGCTGTTTTTT | CASSVRDKNTGELFF | TRBV9 | - | TRBJ2-2 | -
TGTGCCAGCAGTGGAATAAGTCCCTATGGCTACACCTTC | CASSGISPYGYTF | TRBV25-1 | - | TRBJ1-2 | -
TGTGCCAGCAGCGTTTATCGGGCCTCCGGGGAGCTGTTTTTT | CASSVYRASGELFF | TRBV9 | - | TRBJ2-2 | -
TGCGCCAGCAGCATTGACAGGGGTTCCTACGAGCAGTACTTC | CASSIDRGSYEQYF | TRBV5-1 | TRBD1 | TRBJ2-7 | -
TGTGCCAGCAGCGCCGGGGTGGGGACTTCACCCCTCCACTTT | CASSAGVGTSPLHF | TRBV11-3 | - | TRBJ1-6 | -